These 12 T cell receptor beta chains share one sample of origin, sequenced in a study of T-cell reconstitution after alpha-beta-depleted transplantation in children. Construction of the TCRbeta library involved unique molecular identifiers. TCRdb re-called the PCR reads with MiXCR, one entry per CDR3 protein. Seen here are about 600,000 distinct CDR3 sequences, about 10% observed once, and the top ten hold roughly 4%. The starting material was PBMCs from the stem cell graft donor, obtained from the stem cell graft. These receptors were collected from a human donor who donated a stem cell graft to a child with acute myeloid leukemia.

The V gene is TRBV4-3, the J gene TRBJ2-6, with TRBD1 matching over 7 bases. The CDR3 runs 18 residues. J gave up 3 bases and V 4 bases, and 12 bases lay outside the gene matches. In germline, CDR1 is LGHNA, CDR2 YSLEER. DNA of the CDR3: TGCGCCAGCAGCCTATCGACAGGGAACGGTGTTGGGGCCAACGTCCTGACTTTC. Amino acids: CASSLSTGNGVGANVLTF.

This clonotype came up a few times. This chain links TRBV28 with TRBJ1-1; 7 positions agree with TRBD1. CDR1 and CDR2 from the germline V gene are MDHEN and SYDVKM. There are 15 residues in the CDR3. Germline trimming cut 8 bases from V and 1 base from J; bases unmatched to any gene: 10. The CDR3 protein is CASRVLGTANTEAFF. The CDR3 DNA reads TGTGCCAGCCGCGTGTTAGGGACAGCGAACACTGAAGCTTTCTTT.

This clonotype occurred a few times. The CDR3 is CASSYSIPPTEAFF. CDR3 sequence (DNA): TGTGCCAGCAGTTACTCGATCCCCCCAACTGAAGCTTTCTTT. This rearrangement joins TRBV6-5 to TRBJ1-1; D gene ambiguous. The V end was cut by 0 bases, the J end by 5 bases, with 10 bases between. The germline V gene encodes CDR1 MNHEY and CDR2 SVGAGI. The CDR3 runs to 14 residues.

This clonotype occurred many times. The chain joins TRBV6-1 to TRBJ2-5; 10 bases align to TRBD1. Germline V gene data show CDR1 as MNHNS and CDR2 as SASEGT. CDR3 size: 15 residues. Trimming at V came to 5 bases and at J to 4 bases, leaving 7 bases not matched to a gene. The DNA for the CDR3 is TGTGCCAGCAGTCAGGACAGGGGGGTCGGAGAGACCCAGTACTTC. Amino acids: CASSQDRGVGETQYF.

This clonotype was found a few times. The chain employs TRBV5-1 and TRBJ1-4, with D possibly being TRBD1 (5 bases). The CDR3 runs to 14 residues. CDR1 and CDR2 from the germline V gene are SGHRS and YFSETQ. The V end lost 0 bases, the J end lost 10 bases, and 13 bases lay between the germline ends. The CDR3 sequence is CASSLAGASGKLFF. CDR3 bases: TGCGCCAGCAGCTTGGCCGGGGCATCGGGAAAACTGTTTTTT.

In this sample, this clonotype turned up a few times. One junction end disagrees with the germline gene, perhaps due to a read error. V usage is TRBV7-7 and J usage is TRBJ2-1; 8 nucleotides line up with TRBD2. This CDR3 comprises 19 residues. CDR1 is SSHAT and CDR2 is FNYEAQ in the germline V gene (reference sequence). The CDR3 coding sequence is TGTGCTAGCAGCTTAGCATCCTCTAGCGGGTCAATCTCCTACAATGAGCAGTTCTTC. Its protein is CASSLASSSGSISYNEQFF.

Many counts were recorded for this clonotype. V usage is TRBV12-3 or TRBV12-4 and J usage is TRBJ2-2; TRBD1 is a possible D gene (6 bases). The length of the CDR3 is 14 residues. Deletions cut 6 bases from V and 8 bases from J, with 16 bases between. CDR3 bases: TGTGCCAGCAGCCCCGGGACACCGGCAGGGGAGCTGTTTTTT. This codes for CASSPGTPAGELFF.

This clonotype was recorded a few times. The rearrangement links TRBV29-1 to TRBJ2-7, with D possibly called TRBD1 or TRBD2 (5 bases each). The V gene lost 1 base and the J gene lost 0 bases, with 13 bases spanning the gap. From germline, CDR1 is SQVTM and CDR2 ANQGSEA. This CDR3 spans 15 amino acids. The DNA of the CDR3 is TGCAGCGTTGAAGCTCATGGGACCAACTCCTACGAGCAGTACTTC. Amino acid sequence: CSVEAHGTNSYEQYF.

A few counts support this clonotype. The chain is built from TRBV20-1 and TRBJ2-1, with a tentative D call TRBD2 (5 bases). The germline CDR1 and CDR2 sequences are DFQATT and SNEGSKA (reference sequence). The CDR3 totals 12 residues. V was clipped by 6 bases and J by 2 bases, with 8 bases between them. The CDR3 region has the DNA TGCAGTGCAACTAGTACCTACAATGAGCAGTTCTTC. This encodes CSATSTYNEQFF.

In its sample, this clonotype was seen a few times. V is TRBV6-2 or TRBV6-3 and J is TRBJ2-7, with D perhaps TRBD2 (6 bases). Trimming pared 2 bases from V and 1 base from J, leaving 15 bases between. The CDR3 extends over 16 amino acids. Germline values: CDR1 MNHEY, CDR2 SVGEGT. This CDR3 is CASSYGRKGGSYEQYF. As DNA, the CDR3 is TGTGCCAGCAGTTACGGACGGAAAGGAGGGTCCTACGAGCAGTACTTC.

In this sample, this clonotype turned up many times. The V and J genes are TRBV28 and TRBJ1-1, with TRBD1 as a possible D gene (6 bases). Trimming stripped 2 bases from V and 4 bases from J, with 8 bases between. Germline values: CDR1 MDHEN, CDR2 SYDVKM. The CDR3 consists of 13 residues. CDR3 residues: CASSLTGPTEAFF. CDR3 bases: TGTGCCAGCAGTTTAACAGGGCCCACTGAAGCTTTCTTT.

This clonotype appeared many times. The gene calls are TRBV5-1 and TRBJ2-1; possibly TRBD1 for D (5 bases). The CDR3 is made up of 14 amino acids. The V gene's germline CDR1 is SGHRS and CDR2 YFSETQ. The V gene lost 4 bases and the J gene lost 12 bases, with 20 bases spanning the gap. CDR3 sequence: CASSITGKGSGQFF. The DNA of the CDR3 is TGCGCCAGCAGCATAACAGGTAAAGGCTCGGGGCAGTTCTTC.